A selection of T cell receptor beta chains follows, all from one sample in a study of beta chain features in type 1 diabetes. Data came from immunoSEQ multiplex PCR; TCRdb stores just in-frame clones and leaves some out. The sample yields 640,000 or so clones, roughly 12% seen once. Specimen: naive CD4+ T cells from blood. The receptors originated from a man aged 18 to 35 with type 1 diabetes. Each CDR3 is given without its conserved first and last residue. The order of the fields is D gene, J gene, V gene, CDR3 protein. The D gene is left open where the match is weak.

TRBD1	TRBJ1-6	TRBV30	AWSPGQGTHRDSPLH
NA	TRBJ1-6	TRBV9	ASSVEWGLDNSPLH
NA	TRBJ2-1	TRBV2	ASSGDGGPAEQF
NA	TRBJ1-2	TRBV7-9	ASSLTEGSGYT
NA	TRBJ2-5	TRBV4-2	ASSPGRGRKVETQY
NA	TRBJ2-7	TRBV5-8	ASSFRRGSYEQY
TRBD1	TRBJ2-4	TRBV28	ASFGTGGTKNIQY
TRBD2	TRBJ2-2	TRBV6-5	ASRVAGGPGELF
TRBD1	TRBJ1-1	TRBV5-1	ASSPDRFGAEAF
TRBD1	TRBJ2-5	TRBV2	ASSLGQGWETQY
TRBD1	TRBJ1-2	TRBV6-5	ASKGTGGYGYT
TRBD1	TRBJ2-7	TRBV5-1	ASSPRDRAFPYEQY
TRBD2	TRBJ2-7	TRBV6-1	ASSEGSGTIPLKQY
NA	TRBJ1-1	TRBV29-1	SVELAGTEAF
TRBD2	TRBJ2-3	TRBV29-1	SVDVTSVTDTQY
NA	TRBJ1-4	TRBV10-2	ASSDPRTNEKLF
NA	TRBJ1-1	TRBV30	AWSVSLLNTEAF
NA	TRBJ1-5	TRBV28	ASSLIGQPQH
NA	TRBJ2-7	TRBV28	ASSSGQSYEQY
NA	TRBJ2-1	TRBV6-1	ASSDEPNYNEQF
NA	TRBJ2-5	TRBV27	ASSQRPRETQY
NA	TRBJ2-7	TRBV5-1	ASSMTSSYEQY
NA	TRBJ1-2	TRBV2	ASTVGGANYGYT
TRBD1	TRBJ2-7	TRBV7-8	ASGGTGGNEQY
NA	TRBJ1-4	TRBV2	ASSDGQGYEKLF
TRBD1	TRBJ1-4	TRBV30	AWVPRDRGKANEKLF
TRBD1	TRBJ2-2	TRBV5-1	ASSPGQRIGELF
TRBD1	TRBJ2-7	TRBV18	ASSPPGGLYEQY
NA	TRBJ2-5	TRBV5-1	ASRVDKGQRKKNLPQETQY
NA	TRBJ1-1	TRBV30	AWSSLRGGKEAF
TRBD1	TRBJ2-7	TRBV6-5	ASSRDRGYEQY
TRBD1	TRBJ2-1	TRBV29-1	SGLTGKAGNEQF
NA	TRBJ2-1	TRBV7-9	ASSLNSPGYNEQF
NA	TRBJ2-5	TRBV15	ATHFGGSQETQY